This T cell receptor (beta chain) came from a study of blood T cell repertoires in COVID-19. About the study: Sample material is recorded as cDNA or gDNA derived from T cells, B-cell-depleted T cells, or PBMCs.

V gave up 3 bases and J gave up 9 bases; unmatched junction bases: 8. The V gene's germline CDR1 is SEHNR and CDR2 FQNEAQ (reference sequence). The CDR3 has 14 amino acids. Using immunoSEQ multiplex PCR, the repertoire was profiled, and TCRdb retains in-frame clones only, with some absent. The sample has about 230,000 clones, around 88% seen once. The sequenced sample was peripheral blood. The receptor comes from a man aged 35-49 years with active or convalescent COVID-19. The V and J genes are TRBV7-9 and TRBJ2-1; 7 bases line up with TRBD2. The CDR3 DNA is TGTGCCAGCAGCTTCGGCGGGAGAGCGGTTGAGCAGTTCTTC. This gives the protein CASSFGGRAVEQFF.